One and the same sample provided the 2 T cell receptor beta chains below, sequenced in a study of blood T cell repertoires in COVID-19. Clones were sequenced by immunoSEQ multiplex PCR, and TCRdb holds only the in-frame ones, with some missing. Counted here are 150,000 to 200,000 clones, 82% occurring once; the ten biggest clones make up roughly 7.1%. Sequences were obtained from peripheral blood. The receptor set was obtained from a woman in her sixties or seventies with COVID-19, enrolled during active disease.

The chain carries TRBV2 and TRBJ2-1, with unresolved D. Germline assignment: CDR1 SNHLY and CDR2 FYNNEI. This CDR3 is built from 13 residues. V was pared by 7 bases and J by 2 bases, with 9 bases between. CDR3 bases: TGTGCCAGCAAGCATGACACCTACAATGAGCAGTTCTTC. This translates into CASKHDTYNEQFF.

The chain couples TRBV6-2 or TRBV6-3 to TRBJ2-1; 12 nucleotides align to TRBD2. V trimming: 0 bases; J trimming: 0 bases; junction bases outside the gene matches: 9. This CDR3 comprises 20 residues. Per the germline V gene, CDR1 is MNHEY and CDR2 is SVGEGT. The CDR3 protein is CASSYSPSGGASSSYNEQFF. Written as DNA, the CDR3 is TGTGCCAGCAGTTACTCCCCTAGCGGGGGGGCCTCTAGCTCCTACAATGAGCAGTTCTTC.